This T cell receptor (beta chain) was observed in a study of blood T cell repertoires in COVID-19. Background on the study: The study drew acute and convalescent COVID-19 samples from the United States, Italy and Spain.

Sequencing used immunoSEQ multiplex PCR; TCRdb keeps in-frame clones, though not all of them. There are 98,000 or so clones in the sample; roughly 89% occur only once, and approximately 5.1% lies in the top ten. Trimming cost V 0 bases and J 7 bases, with 5 bases left between them. Per germline, CDR1 SGHRS and CDR2 YFSETQ. The length of the CDR3 is 13 residues. The origin of this receptor is a human donor in a cohort sampled during active COVID-19. This chain links TRBV5-1 with TRBJ1-6, with D hard to call. Specimen: peripheral blood. The CDR3 loop is CASSLERNSPLHF. Here the CDR3 DNA reads TGCGCCAGCAGCTTGGAGCGGAATTCACCCCTCCACTTT.